This TCR beta chain was profiled in a study of neurological immune-mediated disorders. This clonotype appeared many times. After removal of 8 bases from V and 6 bases from J, the junction contained 6 bases not matched to a gene. This CDR3 is 12 amino acids long. In germline, CDR1 is DFQATT, CDR2 SNEGSKA (reference sequence). Each CDR3 protein is one row after TCRdb ran MiXCR on the 5' RACE reads. The data contain approximately 15,000 distinct CDR3 sequences, about 20% of them singletons. This clonotype was sampled from a man aged 45-65 years in good health. The chain links TRBV20-1 to TRBJ2-1; 8 nucleotides line up with TRBD2. Material: PBMCs. The CDR3 protein is CSRASGSNEQFF. In DNA form, the CDR3 reads TGCAGTAGGGCCAGCGGGAGCAATGAGCAGTTCTTC.